This T cell receptor (beta chain) appears in the sequencing data of a study of patients and donors after allogeneic stem cell transplantation. This clonotype was recorded at least ten times. In TCRdb, the RT-PCR reads were re-called with MiXCR into one record per CDR3 protein. The sample contains approximately 160,000 distinct CDR3 sequences, about 29% of which appear only once. The V gene's germline CDR1 is SGHRS and CDR2 YFSETQ. This CDR3 region has 12 residues. V shed 5 bases and J shed 0 bases, with 5 bases lying between them. The rearrangement links TRBV5-1 to TRBJ1-2; D uncertain. The clonotype was recovered from a human donor who was either an allogeneic HSCT recipient or a stem cell or donor lymphocyte infusion donor (not recorded which). It is not recorded whose cells these are; they may come from a transplant donor. Material for sequencing was blood, either unsorted or a sorted T cell fraction (not recorded which). CDR3 sequence (DNA): TGCGCCAGCAGATCTGCTAACTATGGCTACACCTTC. This translates into CASRSANYGYTF.